This T cell receptor (beta chain) was obtained from a study of Graves' ophthalmopathy and Graves' hyperthyroidism. Using RNA transcripts, the TCR beta CDR3 regions were amplified. RT-PCR was first run with HTBI primers, then multiplex PCR in a second round. In TCRdb, the multiplex PCR reads were re-called with MiXCR into one record per CDR3 protein. The repertoire holds about 1.2 million distinct CDR3 sequences, with around a third as singletons. The CDR3 consists of 17 residues. With V trimmed by 0 bases and J by 6 bases, 11 bases remained unmatched. CDR1 and CDR2 (germline): SGHKS, YYEKEE (reference sequence).

The V and J genes are TRBV5-5 and TRBJ2-5; 10 bases are shared with TRBD2. The receptor was isolated from an adult man with Graves' hyperthyroidism. The source material was peripheral blood or thyroid tissue (not recorded which). CDR3 in DNA: TGTGCCAGCAGCTTGGCCACGGGGCTAGCGGGAGAAAAGACCCAGTACTTC. Translated, it gives CASSLATGLAGEKTQYF.